This T cell receptor (beta chain) was captured in a study of shared clonotypes between healthy human individuals. Sequencing used immunoSEQ multiplex PCR; TCRdb keeps in-frame clones, though not all of them. The table records hundreds of thousands of clones, roughly 72% of them present only once. Trimming cost V 2 bases and J 4 bases; bases outside gene matches: 1. Germline CDR1 is MNHNY and CDR2 is SVGAGI (reference sequence). CDR3 size: 13 residues. The sequence was obtained from a woman in her 30s in good health. The sample taken for sequencing was memory CD4+ T cells sorted from blood. Described subset: CD45RA-negative fraction. This sequence joins TRBV6-6 and TRBJ1-2, with 7 bases aligning to TRBD1. CDR3 sequence reads: CASSYGTVYGYTF. Written as DNA, the CDR3 is TGTGCCAGCAGTTACGGGACAGTCTATGGCTACACCTTC.